These T cell receptor beta chains were read from a single sample in a study of T cells in Graves' hyperthyroidism and ophthalmopathy. TCRdb re-called the multiplex PCR reads with MiXCR, one entry per CDR3 protein. The sample includes 400,000 or so distinct CDR3 sequences, about 14% of them seen just once. Input material: blood. The receptors shown here come from a woman under 40 with Graves' ophthalmopathy. The CDR3 runs from the conserved cysteine through the conserved F or W. A D gene is named only where the DNA matches it firmly. Expanded clones get a size class; other rows say once, few or many, or leave the size out.

size: many
D: TRBD2
length: 15
J: TRBJ2-5
V: TRBV7-8
CDR3: CASSLFSGGEETQYF
DNA: TGTGCCAGCAGCTTGTTTAGCGGGGGGGAAGAGACCCAGTACTTC

size: few
D: TRBD1
length: 13
J: TRBJ1-6
V: TRBV4-1
CDR3: CASSQDRQGSLHF
DNA: TGCGCCAGCAGCCAAGATCGACAGGGTTCCCTCCACTTT

size: many
D: NA
length: 14
J: TRBJ1-1
V: TRBV30
CDR3: CAWIGASANTEAFF
DNA: TGTGCCTGGATAGGGGCCAGCGCTAACACTGAAGCTTTCTTT

size: many
D: TRBD1
length: 16
J: TRBJ2-1
V: TRBV11-2
CDR3: CASSLVDRGTYNEQFF
DNA: TGTGCCAGCAGCTTAGTTGACAGGGGCACGTACAATGAGCAGTTCTTC

size: NA
D: TRBD2
length: 18
J: TRBJ2-1
V: TRBV5-1
CDR3: CASRNSGGPRSSYNEQFF
DNA: TGCGCCAGCAGAAATAGCGGGGGCCCTAGGAGCTCCTACAATGAGCAGTTCTTC

size: many
D: TRBD1
length: 14
J: TRBJ1-5
V: TRBV20-1
CDR3: CSVRGGGSNQPQHF
DNA: TGCAGTGTCAGGGGGGGTGGAAGCAATCAGCCCCAGCATTTT

size: many
D: NA
length: 12
J: TRBJ1-1
V: TRBV6-1
CDR3: CASIGRPTEAFF
DNA: TGTGCCAGCATAGGGAGACCGACTGAAGCTTTCTTT

size: NA
D: NA
length: 13
J: TRBJ2-7
V: TRBV5-6
CDR3: CASSLGTVHEQYF
DNA: TGTGCCAGCAGCTTGGGGACAGTCCACGAGCAGTACTTC

size: many
D: NA
length: 12
J: TRBJ2-5
V: TRBV12-3/TRBV12-4
CDR3: CASSPTTGTRYF
DNA: TGTGCCAGCAGTCCTACCACCGGGACAAGGTACTTC

size: many
D: NA
length: 14
J: TRBJ1-2
V: TRBV28
CDR3: CASSPLGVAKGYTF
DNA: TGTGCCAGCAGTCCTCTTGGGGTAGCGAAAGGCTACACCTTC

size: many
D: NA
length: 15
J: TRBJ2-7
V: TRBV2
CDR3: CASNPDRSHSYEQYF
DNA: TGTGCCAGCAACCCGGACAGAAGTCACTCCTACGAGCAGTACTTC

size: many
D: NA
length: 13
J: TRBJ2-7
V: TRBV12-3/TRBV12-4
CDR3: CASSLDSNYEQYF
DNA: TGTGCCAGCAGTTTAGACAGTAACTACGAGCAGTACTTC

size: NA
D: NA
length: 13
J: TRBJ2-1
V: TRBV24-1
CDR3: CATKKTGLDEQFF
DNA: TGTGCCACCAAAAAAACAGGGCTTGATGAGCAGTTCTTC

size: few
D: NA
length: 16
J: TRBJ1-6
V: TRBV19
CDR3: CASSIDDTASRSPLHF
DNA: TGTGCCAGTAGTATAGACGACACAGCCAGTCGGTCACCCCTCCACTTT

size: NA
D: TRBD1
length: 14
J: TRBJ1-2
V: TRBV27
CDR3: CASSLGTVFYGYTF
DNA: TGTGCCAGCAGTTTAGGGACAGTCTTCTATGGCTACACCTTC

size: many
D: NA
length: 12
J: TRBJ1-2
V: TRBV11-2
CDR3: CASGNRNPSYTF
DNA: TGTGCCAGCGGTAACAGAAACCCTAGCTACACCTTC

size: NA
D: TRBD1
length: 14
J: TRBJ1-2
V: TRBV6-1
CDR3: CASSWTGGNYGYTF
DNA: TGTGCCAGCAGCTGGACAGGGGGCAACTATGGCTACACCTTC

size: NA
D: TRBD1
length: 15
J: TRBJ1-2
V: TRBV3-1
CDR3: CASSARAGGSFGYTF
DNA: TGTGCCAGCAGCGCCCGGGCAGGGGGGTCGTTTGGCTACACCTTC

size: many
D: TRBD2
length: 16
J: TRBJ2-3
V: TRBV3-1
CDR3: CASSPTRLAGSDTQYF
DNA: TGTGCCAGCAGCCCAACCAGACTAGCGGGGTCAGATACGCAGTATTTT

size: many
D: TRBD1
length: 16
J: TRBJ2-5
V: TRBV7-9
CDR3: CASSLSGGSTQETQYF
DNA: TGTGCCAGCAGCTTATCAGGGGGATCGACCCAAGAGACCCAGTACTTC

size: many
D: NA
length: 15
J: TRBJ2-7
V: TRBV6-1
CDR3: CASSTTQGGAYEQYF
DNA: TGTGCCAGCAGTACGACACAGGGGGGGGCCTACGAGCAGTACTTC

size: many
D: NA
length: 16
J: TRBJ1-1
V: TRBV6-1
CDR3: CASSYGTGTTHTEAFF
DNA: TGTGCCAGCAGTTACGGAACCGGGACAACGCACACTGAAGCTTTCTTT

size: NA
D: NA
length: 12
J: TRBJ2-7
V: TRBV5-1
CDR3: CASSYDIYEQYF
DNA: TGTGCCAGCAGTTACGACATCTACGAGCAGTACTTC